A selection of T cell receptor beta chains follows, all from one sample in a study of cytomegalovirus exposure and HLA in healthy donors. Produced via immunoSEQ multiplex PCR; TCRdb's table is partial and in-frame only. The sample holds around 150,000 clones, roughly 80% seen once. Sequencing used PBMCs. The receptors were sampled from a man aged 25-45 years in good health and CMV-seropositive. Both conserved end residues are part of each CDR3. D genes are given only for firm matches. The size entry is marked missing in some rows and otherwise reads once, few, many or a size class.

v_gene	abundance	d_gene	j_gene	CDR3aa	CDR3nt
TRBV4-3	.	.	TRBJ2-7	CASSQDLTTYEQYF	TGCGCCAGCAGCCAAGATCTGACTACCTACGAGCAGTACTTC
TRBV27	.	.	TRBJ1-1	CASSSQGLAEAFF	TGTGCCAGCAGTTCTCAGGGTCTGGCTGAAGCTTTCTTT
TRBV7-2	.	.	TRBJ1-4	CASSFGQLATNEKLFF	TGTGCCAGCAGCTTTGGACAGTTAGCAACTAATGAAAAACTGTTTTTT
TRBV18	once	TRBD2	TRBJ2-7	CASSPRTAGTSGTSSYEQYF	TGTGCCAGCTCACCAAGGACGGCCGGGACTAGCGGGACGAGCTCCTACGAGCAGTACTTC
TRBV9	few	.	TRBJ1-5	CASSVAGDNQPQHF	TGTGCCAGCAGCGTAGCAGGGGACAATCAGCCCCAGCATTTT
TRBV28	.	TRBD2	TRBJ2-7	CASSLPGLGYEQYF	TGTGCCAGCAGTCTACCGGGACTAGGGTACGAGCAGTACTTC
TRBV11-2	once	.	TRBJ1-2	CASSPRRTAGYGYTF	TGTGCCAGCAGCCCTAGACGGACAGCTGGCTATGGCTACACCTTC
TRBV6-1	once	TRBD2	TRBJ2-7	CASSEIAGGYEQYF	TGTGCCAGCAGTGAAATAGCGGGAGGTTACGAGCAGTACTTC
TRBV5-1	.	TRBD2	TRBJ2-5	CASSLAWLAGYQETQYF	TGCGCCAGCAGCTTGGCGTGGCTAGCGGGTTACCAAGAGACCCAGTACTTC
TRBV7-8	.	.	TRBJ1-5	CASSPDRLYSNQPQHF	TGTGCCAGCAGCCCGGACAGATTGTATAGCAATCAGCCCCAGCATTTT
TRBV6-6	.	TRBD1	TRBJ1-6	CASSPGQGITLF	TGTGCCAGCAGCCCCGGACAGGGAATAACGCTCTTT
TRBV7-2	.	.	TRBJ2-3	CASSLNPRDTQYF	TGTGCCAGCAGCTTAAACCCCCGGGATACGCAGTATTTT
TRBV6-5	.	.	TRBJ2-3	CASSFTASTDTQYF	TGTGCCAGCAGTTTTACTGCAAGCACAGATACGCAGTATTTT
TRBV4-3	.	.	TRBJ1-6	CASGQDSRHSPLHF	TGCGCCAGCGGCCAGGACAGCCGACATTCACCCCTCCACTTT
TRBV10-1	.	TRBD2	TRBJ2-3	CASSRLAGEGTDTQYF	TGCGCCAGCAGCCGTCTAGCGGGAGAGGGCACAGATACGCAGTATTTT
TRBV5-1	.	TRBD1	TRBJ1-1	CASSSQGDTEAFF	TGCGCCAGCAGCTCTCAGGGGGACACTGAAGCTTTCTTT
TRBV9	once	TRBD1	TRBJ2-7	CASSVLPGQSYEQYF	TGTGCCAGCAGCGTGCTTCCGGGACAGTCTTACGAGCAGTACTTC
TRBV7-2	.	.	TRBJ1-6	CASSPNYNSPLHF	TGTGCCAGCAGTCCAAATTATAATTCACCCCTCCACTTT
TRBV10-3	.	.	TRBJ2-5	CAIRSEQETQYF	TGTGCCATCAGGTCGGAGCAAGAGACCCAGTACTTC
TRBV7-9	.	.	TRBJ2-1	CASSSVGLPFEQFF	TGTGCCAGCAGCTCCGTGGGACTTCCTTTTGAGCAGTTCTTC
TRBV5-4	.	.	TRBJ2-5	CASSLQFQETQYF	TGTGCCAGCAGCTTGCAGTTCCAAGAGACCCAGTACTTC
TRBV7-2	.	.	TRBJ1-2	CASSKLGDYYGYTF	TGTGCCAGCAGCAAATTAGGGGACTACTATGGCTACACCTTC
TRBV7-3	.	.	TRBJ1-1	CASSLGEGAEAFF	TGTGCCAGCAGCTTAGGGGAGGGGGCTGAAGCTTTCTTT
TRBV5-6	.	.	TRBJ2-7	CASSGGVGPYEQYF	TGTGCCAGTAGCGGCGGGGTCGGCCCCTACGAGCAGTACTTC
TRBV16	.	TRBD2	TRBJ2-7	CASSQSTSGRDEQYF	TGTGCCAGCAGCCAATCGACTAGCGGGAGAGACGAGCAGTACTTC
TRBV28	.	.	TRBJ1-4	CASSPPGSRLFLEKLFF	TGTGCCAGCAGTCCCCCAGGAAGTCGCTTGTTTCTGGAAAAACTGTTTTTT
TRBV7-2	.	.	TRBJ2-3	CASSQISRMRGYTDTQYF	TGTGCCAGCAGCCAAATTAGTAGAATGCGGGGTTACACAGATACGCAGTATTTT
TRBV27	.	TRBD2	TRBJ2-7	CASSFGSGGAEQYF	TGTGCCAGCAGTTTTGGAAGCGGGGGGGCCGAGCAGTACTTC
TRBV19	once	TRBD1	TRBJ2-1	CASSIERDQGDSEQFF	TGTGCCAGTAGTATAGAAAGGGATCAGGGGGATTCCGAGCAGTTCTTC
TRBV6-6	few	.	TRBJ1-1	CASSYSRTGTEAFF	TGTGCCAGCAGTTACTCGCGTACCGGGACTGAAGCTTTCTTT